This T cell receptor beta chain was captured by sequencing in a study of blood T cell repertoires in COVID-19. As for the study in general: Some COVID-19 samples were acute and others convalescent; all came from the United States, Italy and Spain. Nucleic acid was either cDNA or gDNA, and it came from T cells, B-cell-depleted T cells, or PBMCs.

To note about this clone: This may be a read error, as it is one base from a much larger clone.

Germline V lookup: CDR1 SGHDT, CDR2 YYEEEE. CDR3 length: 14 residues. With 2 bases clipped from V and 2 bases from J, the junction kept 3 bases outside the gene matches. In the original workflow: Using reference gene primer amplification, nucleated cell counts were estimated. This table comes from immunoSEQ multiplex PCR, and its TCRdb copy is limited to in-frame clones, with some not included. V and J calls and clone size follow that table, whereas D and trimming were derived from the DNA. The sample consists of some 300,000 clones, 70% to 90% of them appearing once. The clonotype was recovered from a woman aged 25 to 39 who had recovered from COVID-19. The specimen was peripheral blood. The chain couples TRBV5-6 to TRBJ2-7, with 8 bases identical to TRBD1. CDR3 sequence: CASSLQGVPYEQYF. The CDR3 DNA is TGTGCCAGCAGCTTACAGGGGGTTCCCTACGAGCAGTACTTC.